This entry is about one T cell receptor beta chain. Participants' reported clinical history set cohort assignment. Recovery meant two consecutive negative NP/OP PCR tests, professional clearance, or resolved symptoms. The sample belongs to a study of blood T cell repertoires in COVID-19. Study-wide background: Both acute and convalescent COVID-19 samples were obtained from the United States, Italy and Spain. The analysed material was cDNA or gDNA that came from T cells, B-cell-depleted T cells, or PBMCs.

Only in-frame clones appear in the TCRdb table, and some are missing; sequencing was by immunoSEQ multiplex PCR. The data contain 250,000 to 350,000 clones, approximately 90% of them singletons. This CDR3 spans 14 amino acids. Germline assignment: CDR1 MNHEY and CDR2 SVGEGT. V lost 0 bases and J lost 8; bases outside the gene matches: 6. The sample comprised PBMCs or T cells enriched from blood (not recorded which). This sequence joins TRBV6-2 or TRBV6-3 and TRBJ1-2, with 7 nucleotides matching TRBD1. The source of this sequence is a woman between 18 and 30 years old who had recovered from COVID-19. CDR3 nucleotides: TGTGCCAGCAGTTACTCGAACAGGGGCGGGGGCTACACCTTC. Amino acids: CASSYSNRGGGYTF.